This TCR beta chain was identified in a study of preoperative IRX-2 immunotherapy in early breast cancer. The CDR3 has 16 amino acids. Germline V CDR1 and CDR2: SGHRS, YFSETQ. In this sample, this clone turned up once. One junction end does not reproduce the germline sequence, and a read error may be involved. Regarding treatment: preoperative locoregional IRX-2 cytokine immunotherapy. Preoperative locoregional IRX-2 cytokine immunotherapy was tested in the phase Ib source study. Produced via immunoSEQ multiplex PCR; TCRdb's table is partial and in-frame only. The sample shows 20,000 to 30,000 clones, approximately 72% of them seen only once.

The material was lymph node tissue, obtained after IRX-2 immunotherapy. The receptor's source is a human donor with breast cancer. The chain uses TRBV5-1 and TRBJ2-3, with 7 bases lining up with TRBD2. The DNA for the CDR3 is TGCGTCAGCAGCTTGGCCCCGGCGGGAGGCACAGATACGCAGTATTTT. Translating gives CVSSLAPAGGTDTQYF.